Presented here are 26 T cell receptor beta chains from one specimen sequenced in a study of somatic mutations in cytotoxic T cells in rheumatoid arthritis. Here immunoSEQ multiplex PCR was the method, and the copy in TCRdb shows in-frame clones only, minus some. This table has approximately 23,000 clones, 65% to 85% appearing once. Sequencing input: CD8+ T cells sorted from blood. The receptors were sampled from an adult with rheumatoid arthritis.

CDR3 in amino acids: CASSVGGAGYEQYF. The CDR3 DNA is TGTGCCAGCAGCGTAGGAGGGGCGGGATACGAGCAGTACTTC. The chain is built from TRBV9 and TRBJ2-7; weak D call: TRBD2 (6 bases). The CDR3 is made up of 14 amino acids. Germline V gene lookup returns CDR1 SGDLS and CDR2 YYNGEE. Deletions cut 0 bases from V and 4 bases from J, with 11 bases between.

The V gene is TRBV4-1, the J gene TRBJ2-2, with a possible D match to TRBD2 (5 bases). V lost 1 base and J 3 bases, leaving 9 bases between the germline ends. Germline CDR1 reads MGHRA; CDR2 reads YSYEKL. CDR3 length: 15 amino acids. The DNA of the CDR3 is TGCGCCAGCAGCCAAGTACTAGACCACACCGGGGAGCTGTTTTTT. This translates into CASSQVLDHTGELFF.

The V gene is TRBV29-1, the J gene TRBJ1-2; D is perhaps TRBD1 (6 bases). V lost 0 bases, J lost 6 bases, and 17 bases lay in between. Germline V CDR1 and CDR2: SQVTM, ANQGSEA. The length of the CDR3 is 15 residues. The CDR3 DNA follows: TGCAGCGTTGAAGATGGCCGGGGGCGCTTAGATGGCTACACCTTC. Protein: CSVEDGRGRLDGYTF.

This clone has only a few counts. The V call is TRBV21-1, the J call TRBJ2-2; TRBD1, the table's D call, was not compared with the DNA. TRBV21-1 is tagged as a pseudogene. The CDR3 is made up of 16 amino acids. The CDR3 DNA reads as TGTGCCAGCACTTCAGACAGGGGGCAAGACACCGGGGAGCTGTTTTTT. Protein: CASTSDRGQDTGELFF.

The genes are TRBV6-4 and TRBJ2-6, with TRBD1 as a possible D gene (5 bases). The germline V gene encodes CDR1 MRHNA and CDR2 SNTAGT. V lost 3 bases and J lost 2, with 8 bases in between. CDR3 size: 15 residues. CDR3 loop: CASSEEGAGANVLTF. The CDR3 region has the DNA TGTGCCAGCAGTGAGGAAGGGGCTGGGGCCAACGTCCTGACTTTC.

The chain joins TRBV9 to TRBJ1-3; a weak D match, TRBD1 (5 bases). Germline V gene lookup returns CDR1 SGDLS and CDR2 YYNGEE. V was cut by 4 bases and J by 8 bases, with 13 bases left in between. The CDR3 is 13 residues long. The CDR3 sequence is CASSQGSTDTIYF. CDR3 nucleotides: TGTGCCAGCAGCCAGGGCAGCACCGACACCATATATTTT.

The rearrangement uses TRBV6-4 and TRBJ2-1; no clear D gene. This CDR3 spans 14 amino acids. Germline-derived CDR1 and CDR2 are MRHNA and SNTAGT. Between the trimmed V and J ends, which lost 1 base and 9 bases, there was a span of 13 bases. The CDR3 loop is CASSDLAGWGEQFF. DNA of the CDR3: TGTGCCAGCAGTGACTTGGCTGGGTGGGGTGAGCAGTTCTTC.

The V and J genes are TRBV2 and TRBJ1-2; D unclear. CDR1 and CDR2 (germline): SNHLY, FYNNEI. The V end lost 7 bases, the J end lost 0 bases, and 12 bases lay between the germline ends. This CDR3 has 14 amino acids. CDR3 sequence: CASTPGSSNYGYTF. CDR3 nucleotide sequence: TGTGCCAGCACCCCGGGGAGCTCTAACTATGGCTACACCTTC.

The J gene is TRBJ2-1, the V gene TRBV29-1; 8 positions agree with TRBD2. Unmatched junction bases numbered 6, after V lost 2 bases and J lost 6 bases. Germline assignment: CDR1 SQVTM and CDR2 ANQGSEA. The CDR3 length is 14 residues. CDR3: CSVEYRGGSNEQFF. The CDR3 bases are TGCAGCGTTGAATATCGGGGGGGATCCAATGAGCAGTTCTTC.

This chain's CDR3 is CASSSAASNYNEQFF. Written as DNA, the CDR3 is TGTGCCAGCAGCTCTGCTGCCTCGAACTACAATGAGCAGTTCTTC. The chain has TRBV11-1 and TRBJ2-1; D is unclear. The CDR3 totals 15 residues. CDR1 and CDR2 from the germline V gene are SGHAT and FQDESV (reference sequence). Between the trimmed V and J ends, which lost 4 bases and 3 bases, there was a span of 13 bases.

This clone was seen only a few times. The chain has TRBV4-3 and TRBJ1-1; D unclear. Trimming left V 0 bases short and J 0 bases short, with 14 bases between. The CDR3 consists of 17 residues. Germline lookup yields CDR1 LGHNA and CDR2 YSLEER. The CDR3 DNA follows: TGCGCCAGCAGCCAAGATCTTAGTTTTGGGGTGAACACTGAAGCTTTCTTT. The encoded protein is CASSQDLSFGVNTEAFF.

The genes are TRBV5-4 and TRBJ1-6, with a tentative D call TRBD1 (6 bases). Trimming left V 0 bases short and J 2 bases short, with 9 bases between. This CDR3 has 16 amino acids. Germline assignment: CDR1 SGHNT and CDR2 YYREEE (reference sequence). CDR3 DNA: TGTGCCAGCAGCTTGGAAGGGGGGCCCTATAATTCACCCCTCCACTTT. This codes for CASSLEGGPYNSPLHF.

This clone was detected only once. J is TRBJ2-7 and V is TRBV7-9; TRBD2 is a possible D gene (5 bases). V shed 5 bases and J shed 1 base, with 9 bases lying between them. From germline, CDR1 is SEHNR and CDR2 FQNEAQ (reference sequence). There are 13 residues in the CDR3. The CDR3 loop is CASSAAGSYEQYF. CDR3 nucleotides: TGTGCCAGCAGCGCCGCGGGTTCCTACGAGCAGTACTTC.

In its sample, this clone was seen a few times. V usage is TRBV7-8 and J usage is TRBJ1-1, with D unclear. CDR3 size: 14 residues. Germline CDR1 and CDR2: SGHVS and FQNEAQ. V was cut by 4 bases and J by 1 base, with 10 bases left in between. The CDR3 sequence is CASSSSSGNTEAFF. CDR3 in DNA: TGTGCCAGCAGCTCGTCGTCCGGGAACACTGAAGCTTTCTTT.

The chain combines TRBV5-1 with TRBJ2-1; the D is unclear. The CDR3 has 14 residues. Germline V lookup: CDR1 SGHRS, CDR2 YFSETQ. V gave up 1 base and J gave up 4 bases, with 9 bases separating them. This chain's CDR3 is CASSLSGGYNEQFF. The CDR3 DNA sequence: TGCGCCAGCAGCTTGTCGGGTGGTTACAATGAGCAGTTCTTC.

The rearrangement joins TRBV4-1 to TRBJ1-1, with 10 bases lining up with TRBD1. Trimming at V came to 4 bases and at J to 1 base, leaving 6 bases not matched to a gene. The CDR3 contains 16 residues. From germline, CDR1 is MGHRA and CDR2 YSYEKL. Here the CDR3 DNA reads TGCGCCAGCAGCCCCCAGACAGGGGGCAGGAACACTGAAGCTTTCTTT. Protein product: CASSPQTGGRNTEAFF.

V is TRBV5-6 and J is TRBJ2-5; D gene uncertain. Germline V gene lookup returns CDR1 SGHDT and CDR2 YYEEEE. Trimming removed 0 bases at V and 5 bases at J, with 5 bases between. This CDR3 spans 12 amino acids. The CDR3: CASSLVRETQYF. DNA of the CDR3: TGTGCCAGCAGCTTGGTCAGGGAGACCCAGTACTTC.

The chain links TRBV2 to TRBJ2-7, with D hard to call. The CDR3 spans 12 residues. Germline CDR1 is SNHLY and CDR2 is FYNNEI. V was shortened by 9 bases and J by 0 bases, with 9 bases between the two germline ends. The CDR3 nucleotides read TGTGCCAGTAGGAAAATCTCCTACGAGCAGTACTTC. It translates to CASRKISYEQYF. The whole variable domain, remainder taken from reference TRBV2 and TRBJ2-7, is EPEVTQTPSHQVTQMGQEVILRCVPISNHLYFYWYRQILGQKVEFLVSFYNNEISEKSEIFDDQFSVERPDGSNFTLKIRSTKLEDSAMYFCASRKISYEQYFGPGTRLTVT.

V usage is TRBV9 and J usage is TRBJ2-1; the match to TRBD2 covers 9 bases. After removal of 0 bases from V and 4 bases from J, the junction contained 5 bases not matched to a gene. The germline V gene encodes CDR1 SGDLS and CDR2 YYNGEE. CDR3 length: 16 amino acids. This CDR3 is CASSVVPAGGYNEQFF. For the CDR3, the DNA is TGTGCCAGCAGCGTAGTCCCAGCGGGGGGATACAATGAGCAGTTCTTC.

The chain uses TRBV5-1 and TRBJ2-5; 13 positions agree with TRBD2. With 1 base clipped from V and 4 bases from J, the junction kept 7 bases outside the gene matches. The CDR3 is 17 amino acids. Germline V gene data show CDR1 as SGHRS and CDR2 as YFSETQ. Written as DNA, the CDR3 is TGCGCCAGCAGCTTGACTAGCGGGAGGGAGATGGGAGAGACCCAGTACTTC. This encodes CASSLTSGREMGETQYF. Using reference TRBV5-1 and TRBJ2-5 for the parts outside the CDR3, the full variable domain is KAGVTQTPRYLIKTRGQQVTLSCSPISGHRSVSWYQQTPGQGLQFLFEYFSETQRNKGNFPGRFSGRQFSNSRSEMNVSTLELGDSALYLCASSLTSGREMGETQYFGPGTRLLVL.

Turning to this clone: The same CDR3 arises from other DNA sequences in this sample as well. The V gene is TRBV29-1, the J gene TRBJ1-1, with D hard to call. V lost 4 bases and J lost 1, with 19 bases in between. The CDR3 sequence is 16 residues long. CDR1 is SQVTM, CDR2 ANQGSEA, per germline. The CDR3 reads CSVARPVGPPNTEAFF. CDR3 coding DNA: TGCAGCGTTGCTCGACCAGTGGGTCCCCCGAACACTGAAGCTTTCTTT.

This CDR3 reads CSVGEAGLNYGYTF. CDR3 coding DNA: TGCAGCGTCGGAGAGGCAGGGCTTAACTATGGCTACACCTTC. The rearrangement links TRBV29-1 to TRBJ1-2; weak D call: TRBD1 (5 bases). The CDR3 has 14 amino acids. Germline V gene sequence: CDR1 SQVTM, CDR2 ANQGSEA. V was shortened by 6 bases and J by 1 base, with 15 bases between the two germline ends.

This chain uses TRBV9 with TRBJ2-2, with D unresolved. CDR1 is SGDLS and CDR2 is YYNGEE in the germline V gene. V was trimmed by 2 bases and J by 1 base, leaving 15 bases between them. CDR3 size: 17 residues. In DNA form, the CDR3 reads TGTGCCAGCAGCGTGGGTAAACGGGCGCGGAACACCGGGGAGCTGTTTTTT. This codes for CASSVGKRARNTGELFF. The entire variable domain, with the rest obtained from reference TRBV9 and TRBJ2-2, is as follows: DSGVTQTPKHLITATGQRVTLRCSPRSGDLSVYWYQQSLDQGLQFLIQYYNGEERAKGNILERFSAQQFPDLHSELNLSSLELGDSALYFCASSVGKRARNTGELFFGEGSRLTVL.

V gene TRBV7-9 combines with J gene TRBJ2-1; D is possibly TRBD1 (5 bases). CDR3 length: 11 residues. Germline CDR1 is SEHNR and CDR2 is FQNEAQ (reference sequence). Trimming pared 4 bases from V and 10 bases from J, leaving 8 bases between. Here the CDR3 DNA reads TGTGCCAGCAGCTCAAACAGGGAGCAGTTCTTC. Amino acid sequence: CASSSNREQFF.

V usage is TRBV2 and J usage is TRBJ1-3; no definite D call. Germline V gene data show CDR1 as SNHLY and CDR2 as FYNNEI. Trimming took 8 bases from V and 3 from J, leaving 8 bases between them. The length of the CDR3 is 12 residues. The CDR3 DNA reads as TGTGCCAGCGGAATCTTTGGAAACACCATATATTTT. Translated, it gives CASGIFGNTIYF.

The chain uses TRBV29-1 and TRBJ2-7; the match to TRBD2 covers 7 bases. After removal of 4 bases from V and 2 bases from J, the junction contained 5 bases not matched to a gene. The CDR3 totals 13 residues. Germline CDR1 and CDR2: SQVTM and ANQGSEA. Here the CDR3 DNA reads TGCAGCGTTGGGGCTAGCGGACCCTACGAGCAGTACTTC. It yields the protein CSVGASGPYEQYF.